This TCR beta chain came from a study of T-cell reconstitution after alpha-beta-depleted transplantation in children. Unique molecular identifiers were incorporated when the TCRbeta library was constructed. TCRdb reprocessed the PCR reads via MiXCR and lists one record per CDR3 protein. The data contain about 610,000 distinct CDR3 sequences, more than 9% of them seen just once; the ten biggest clones take up 4% to 5%. The CDR3 runs 13 residues. The germline gives CDR1 SGHTA, CDR2 FQGTGA. The V end was cut by 2 bases, the J end by 6 bases, with 7 bases between. This receptor was taken from a human donor who donated a stem cell graft to a child with acute myeloid leukemia. This specimen consisted of PBMCs from the stem cell graft donor, obtained from the stem cell graft. V and J are TRBV7-3 and TRBJ2-2; D is ambiguous. DNA for the CDR3: TGTGCCAGCAGCTTACTAAGGTCCGGGGAGCTGTTTTTT. It yields the protein CASSLLRSGELFF.